This entry describes one T cell receptor (beta chain). Original processing methods: Reference gene primer amplification in the assay estimated nucleated cell counts. Profiling relied on immunoSEQ multiplex PCR, and the TCRdb table lists in-frame clones only, not all of them. D and trimming were read from the DNA, whereas the V and J calls and clone size are those reported in that table. This repertoire shows roughly 340,000 clones, about 90% found once; its top ten account for around 2.8%. These data are taken from a study of blood T cell repertoires in COVID-19. Overall study: Donors in the United States, Italy and Spain gave samples during acute or convalescent COVID-19. PBMCs, B-cell-depleted T cells, or T cells provided the cDNA or gDNA that made up the material.

The Seattle site enrolled patients during active infection and followed them longitudinally. The CDR3 is made up of 13 amino acids. This sequence was found in a woman aged 25 to 39 with COVID-19, enrolled during active disease. The chain recombines TRBV12-2 with TRBJ2-4; the table calls TRBD1, which could not be checked here. TRBV12-2 is termed a pseudogene. Sequences were obtained from peripheral blood. The CDR3 is CASLPTGPVDGYF. In DNA form, the CDR3 reads TGTGCAAGTCTTCCGACAGGGCCCGTCGACGGGTACTTC.